These 23 T cell receptor beta chains originate from one sample sequenced in a study of shared clonotypes between healthy human individuals. Naive CD8 cells comprised CD45RO-negative, CCR7-positively selected cells, excluding terminally differentiated effector memory CD45RA+ cells. Profiled with immunoSEQ multiplex PCR; TCRdb holds only in-frame clones, not every one. Seen here are around 2,100,000 clones, less than 95% observed once, and the top ten hold around 1%. The sequencing sample was made of naive CD8+ T cells sorted from blood. These receptors were collected from a man aged 18 to 29 in good health.

V usage is TRBV7-9 and J usage is TRBJ2-1; D is uncertain. The CDR3 sequence is 13 residues long. The V end lost 3 bases, the J end lost 8 bases, and 11 bases lay between the germline ends. Germline CDR1 is SEHNR and CDR2 is FQNEAQ (reference sequence). The CDR3 nucleotides are TGTGCCAGCAGCTTGCATTCTGGGGATGAGCAGTTCTTC. Amino acids: CASSLHSGDEQFF. The full variable domain, its missing parts supplied by reference TRBV7-9 and TRBJ2-1, is DTGVSQNPRHKITKRGQNVTFRCDPISEHNRLYWYRQTLGQGPEFLTYFQNEAQLEKSRLLSDRFSAERPKGSFSTLEIQRTEQGDSAMYLCASSLHSGDEQFFGPGTRLTVL.

The CDR3 DNA reads as TGTGCCAGCAGTTACACCGAAGTGGGGGCTGGAAACACCATATATTTT. It translates to CASSYTEVGAGNTIYF. V gene TRBV6-6 combines with J gene TRBJ1-3; tentative D call: TRBD1 (5 bases). From germline, CDR1 is MNHNY and CDR2 SVGAGI (reference sequence). Trimming removed 2 bases at V and 2 bases at J, with 13 bases between. This CDR3 spans 16 amino acids.

In this sample, this clone turned up once. The V and J genes are TRBV27 and TRBJ2-6, with D perhaps TRBD2 (6 bases). Germline V lookup: CDR1 MNHEY, CDR2 SMNVEV (reference sequence). V lost 5 bases and J lost 0, with 17 bases in between. This CDR3 is 18 amino acids long. CDR3 residues: CASSQLGGVGSGANVLTF. In nucleotides, the CDR3 is TGTGCCAGCAGTCAACTCGGAGGGGTGGGCTCTGGGGCCAACGTCCTGACTTTC.

The rearrangement links TRBV11-3 to TRBJ2-1; TRBD2 might be the D (5 bases). CDR3 length equals 16 residues. The germline V gene encodes CDR1 SGHNT and CDR2 YENEEA. The germline V and J ends were trimmed by 5 bases and 0 bases, with 14 bases remaining between them. The CDR3 is CASSPDGKLSYNEQFF. CDR3 DNA sequence: TGTGCCAGCAGCCCAGACGGGAAGCTCTCCTACAATGAGCAGTTCTTC.

The CDR3: CASSSLAGGETQYF. CDR3 nucleotide sequence: TGCGCCAGCAGCAGCCTAGCGGGAGGAGAGACCCAGTACTTC. The gene calls are TRBV5-1 and TRBJ2-5; 11 bases are shared with TRBD2. The CDR3 sequence is 14 residues long. Unmatched junction bases numbered 3, after V lost 4 bases and J lost 4 bases. In germline, CDR1 is SGHRS, CDR2 YFSETQ.

This clone was counted once. The rearrangement uses TRBV5-6 and TRBJ2-5; 12 nucleotides line up with TRBD2. The CDR3 loop spans 15 amino acids. J was trimmed by 5 bases and V by 4 bases; bases with no gene match: 6. Germline V lookup: CDR1 SGHDT, CDR2 YYEEEE. The CDR3 here is CASSILAGGVETQYF. The CDR3 bases are TGTGCCAGCAGCATCCTAGCGGGAGGGGTGGAGACCCAGTACTTC.

This clone was recorded once. CDR3 nucleotides: TGCGCCAGCAGCCAAGACCCCGGGACAGCCGTTGAAGCTTTCTTT. Its protein is CASSQDPGTAVEAFF. The chain joins TRBV4-3 to TRBJ1-1; 7 bases fit TRBD1. V lost 0 bases and J lost 7; bases outside the gene matches: 8. The CDR3 has 15 residues. The V gene's germline CDR1 is LGHNA and CDR2 YSLEER.

This chain connects TRBV5-1 to TRBJ2-7; D is perhaps TRBD1 (5 bases). This CDR3 spans 13 amino acids. Between the trimmed V and J ends, which lost 6 bases and 3 bases, there was a span of 13 bases. Per the germline V gene, CDR1 is SGHRS and CDR2 is YFSETQ. The CDR3 DNA reads as TGCGCCAGCACTCAGGGTCGAGGCTACGAGCAGTACTTC. This codes for CASTQGRGYEQYF.

The CDR3 DNA reads TGTGCCAGCAGAGTCGATCGATACGAGCAGTACTTC. Translated: CASRVDRYEQYF. V and J are TRBV5-4 and TRBJ2-7; no clear D. Trimming took off 5 bases at V and 4 bases at J, with 10 bases between the two ends. The CDR3 is made up of 12 amino acids. Germline CDR1 SGHNT, CDR2 YYREEE (reference sequence).

The CDR3 DNA follows: TGTGCCAGCAGGGACCCAGCGGGAGGGCCGGGCGAGCAGTACTTC. Its translation: CASRDPAGGPGEQYF. The genes are TRBV2 and TRBJ2-7; 10 bases line up with TRBD2. The germline V gene encodes CDR1 SNHLY and CDR2 FYNNEI. V gave up 6 bases and J gave up 6 bases; unmatched junction bases: 11. The CDR3 totals 15 residues.

The rearrangement uses TRBV4-1 and TRBJ1-1, with D perhaps matching TRBD1 (5 bases). The CDR3 sequence is 13 residues long. Germline V CDR1 and CDR2: MGHRA, YSYEKL. Between the trimmed V and J ends, which lost 10 bases and 2 bases, there was a span of 14 bases. CDR3 in amino acids: CATSLGGNTEAFF. The CDR3 coding sequence is TGCGCCACTAGCCTTGGGGGAAACACTGAAGCTTTCTTT.

This chain uses TRBV27 with TRBJ1-6, with D maybe TRBD1 (6 bases). The V and J ends lost 1 base and 6 bases respectively, with 13 bases between them. This CDR3 has 16 residues. The V gene's germline CDR1 is MNHEY and CDR2 SMNVEV (reference sequence). The CDR3 DNA follows: TGTGCCAGCAGTTTATACGCAGGGGTAGTTAATTCACCCCTCCACTTT. Its protein is CASSLYAGVVNSPLHF.

J is TRBJ2-4 and V is TRBV27, with a tentative D call TRBD1 (5 bases). From germline, CDR1 is MNHEY and CDR2 SMNVEV (reference sequence). V was shortened by 6 bases and J by 5 bases, with 11 bases between the two germline ends. CDR3 length equals 13 residues. In nucleotides, the CDR3 is TGTGCCAGCAGCCCCATAGGGGAAAACATTCAGTACTTC. It encodes CASSPIGENIQYF.

The V gene is TRBV5-6, the J gene TRBJ2-7; the match to TRBD1 covers 7 bases. This CDR3 region has 14 residues. Germline V gene data show CDR1 as SGHDT and CDR2 as YYEEEE. Losses at the gene ends were 4 bases for V and 6 bases for J; bases not matched to a gene: 10. DNA of the CDR3: TGTGCCAGCAGCCCCGGGACAGTTCTAAGCGAGCAGTACTTC. It yields the protein CASSPGTVLSEQYF.

In regard to this clone: Other DNA sequences within the sample encode an identical CDR3. The chain joins TRBV4-1 to TRBJ2-7, with 8 bases fitting TRBD1. J was trimmed by 1 base and V by 3 bases; bases with no gene match: 2. The V gene's germline CDR1 is MGHRA and CDR2 YSYEKL. The CDR3 has 14 amino acids. The CDR3 here is CASSQWTGSYEQYF. CDR3 nucleotide sequence: TGCGCCAGCAGCCAGTGGACAGGGTCCTACGAGCAGTACTTC.

This clone turned up a few times. Other DNA sequences in the same sample also yield this CDR3. This rearrangement joins TRBV5-6 to TRBJ1-6; TRBD1 might be the D (5 bases). CDR3 length: 14 residues. V lost 1 base to trimming and J lost 9 bases, with 11 bases between them. Germline CDR1 reads SGHDT; CDR2 reads YYEEEE. The CDR3 DNA sequence: TGTGCCAGCAGCTTGTGGGGGGGATCTTCACCCCTCCACTTT. Amino acids: CASSLWGGSSPLHF.

The gene calls are TRBV5-1 and TRBJ2-7; unclear D gene. Germline V CDR1 and CDR2: SGHRS, YFSETQ. This CDR3 comprises 12 residues. V was trimmed by 4 bases and J by 5 bases, leaving 10 bases between them. In nucleotides, the CDR3 is TGCGCCAGCAGCCCCGGTCCCAACGAGCAGTACTTC. Translated, it gives CASSPGPNEQYF.

The J gene is TRBJ2-1, the V gene TRBV7-2, with D uncertain. Germline lookup yields CDR1 SGHTA and CDR2 FQGNSA. Trimming removed 4 bases from V and 4 bases from J, with 17 bases in between. The CDR3 is 16 residues long. The CDR3 loop is CASSSPYAALYNEQFF. The CDR3 DNA reads as TGTGCCAGCAGCTCCCCTTATGCGGCCCTTTACAATGAGCAGTTCTTC. The whole variable domain, filled in from reference TRBV7-2 and TRBJ2-1, reads GAGVSQSPSNKVTEKGKDVELRCDPISGHTALYWYRQSLGQGLEFLIYFQGNSAPDKSGLPSDRFSAERTGGSVSTLTIQRTQQEDSAVYLCASSSPYAALYNEQFFGPGTRLTVL.

This chain connects TRBV10-1 to TRBJ1-5, with D unclear. The CDR3 has 15 amino acids. The germline V gene encodes CDR1 WNHNN and CDR2 SYGVQD (reference sequence). Between the trimmed V and J ends, which lost 0 bases and 6 bases, there was a span of 12 bases. The CDR3 bases are TGCGCCAGCAGTGAGTCGCGGGGAGATGGTCAGCCCCAGCATTTT. It translates to CASSESRGDGQPQHF.

This clone was detected only once. V is TRBV9 and J is TRBJ2-7; D is perhaps TRBD2 (7 bases). Germline CDR1 is SGDLS and CDR2 is YYNGEE. The CDR3 has 16 amino acids. Trimming stripped 3 bases from V and 2 bases from J, with 18 bases between. The CDR3 DNA is TGTGCCAGCAGCGCGGGGGGCGGGTTCGAGACCTACGAGCAGTACTTC. Translation: CASSAGGGFETYEQYF.

A note on this clone: Other DNA sequences of this sample code for an identical CDR3. The V call is TRBV30, the J call TRBJ2-7; D is possibly TRBD2 (6 bases). V lost 0 bases and J lost 3, with 12 bases in between. The germline V gene encodes CDR1 GTSNPN and CDR2 SVGIG (reference sequence). The CDR3 loop spans 14 amino acids. CDR3 bases: TGTGCCTGGAGTGTAGGTGCGGGACTCTACGAGCAGTACTTC. It yields the protein CAWSVGAGLYEQYF.

CDR3 residues: CASSELAGPNYGYTF. As DNA, the CDR3 is TGTGCCAGCAGTGAATTGGCAGGGCCCAACTATGGCTACACCTTC. The chain couples TRBV6-1 to TRBJ1-2, with a possible D match to TRBD1 (5 bases). Germline V gene data show CDR1 as MNHNS and CDR2 as SASEGT. Trimming removed 2 bases from V and 2 bases from J, with 12 bases in between. The CDR3 sequence is 15 residues long.

The chain carries TRBV6-1 and TRBJ2-5; no clear D. Looked up from germline, CDR1 is MNHNS and CDR2 is SASEGT. Trimming shortened V by 9 bases and J by 7 bases, and 18 bases separated the two germline ends. There are 13 residues in the CDR3. CDR3 region: CASSDIPWATQYF. The CDR3 DNA reads as TGTGCCAGTTCAGACATCCCTTGGGCGACCCAGTACTTC.